This is a list of T cell receptor beta chains from one sample in a study of blood T cell repertoires in COVID-19. Sequenced by immunoSEQ multiplex PCR; TCRdb stores in-frame clones only, minus some. The table lists 250,000 or so clones, around nine tenths of them singletons, with more than 10% in the top ten. What was sequenced was PBMCs or T cells enriched from blood (not recorded which). The receptors were gathered from a man under 40 who had recovered from COVID-19. The CDR3 runs from the conserved cysteine through the conserved F or W. A D gene is named only where the DNA matches it firmly. Clone size is stated in some rows and not others, as once, few, many or a class when expanded.

j_call d_call clone_size v_call cdr3_aa cdr3_nt
TRBJ2-7 - - TRBV6-5 CASSSHRRGSYEQYF TGTGCCAGCAGTTCCCATAGGCGGGGCTCCTACGAGCAGTACTTC
TRBJ2-7 TRBD1 - TRBV18 CASSLTGAKLKGFQYF TGTGCCAGCTCACTTACAGGGGCAAAACTTAAGGGTTTTCAGTACTTC
TRBJ1-5 - - TRBV28 CASLALGQVKSNQPQHF TGTGCCAGCCTCGCCCTGGGCCAAGTGAAAAGCAATCAGCCCCAGCATTTT
TRBJ2-2 - - TRBV11-3 CASSFGTGELFF TGTGCCAGCAGCTTCGGCACCGGGGAGCTGTTTTTT
TRBJ2-1 TRBD2 - TRBV4-2 CASSETSGRNNEQFF TGTGCCAGCAGCGAGACTAGCGGGAGGAACAATGAGCAGTTCTTC
TRBJ2-2 TRBD2 - TRBV27 CASRPSGRTSTGELFF TGTGCCAGCAGGCCTAGCGGGAGGACGTCCACCGGGGAGCTGTTTTTT
TRBJ2-3 - - TRBV6-4 CASSDQRGDTQYF TGTGCCAGCAGTGACCAGCGTGGGGATACGCAGTATTTT
TRBJ1-1 - - TRBV5-1 CASSLVILSGTNTEAFF TGCGCCAGCAGCTTGGTTATCTTGTCGGGAACGAACACTGAAGCTTTCTTT
TRBJ2-4 - - TRBV19 CASSIIRDTKNIQYF TGTGCCAGTAGTATAATTCGGGACACAAAAAACATTCAGTACTTC
TRBJ2-7 - - TRBV6-2/TRBV6-3 CASSERDTRREQYF TGTGCCAGCAGCGAACGGGACACGCGTCGGGAGCAGTACTTC
TRBJ1-1 - - TRBV5-3 CARSYPEGPEAFF TGTGCCAGAAGCTACCCGGAGGGTCCCGAAGCTTTCTTT
TRBJ1-3 - - TRBV12-3/TRBV12-4 CASSCRGRF TGTGCCAGCAGTTGTCGCGGGCGTTTT
TRBJ1-2 - once TRBV28 CASKSGSYGYTF TGTGCCAGCAAATCTGGCAGCTATGGCTACACCTTC
TRBJ2-7 TRBD1 - TRBV19 CASSSGQGYEQYF TGTGCCAGTAGTTCGGGACAGGGCTACGAGCAGTACTTC
TRBJ2-1 - - TRBV28 CASSPLNYNEQFF TGTGCCAGCAGTCCACTTAATTACAATGAGCAGTTCTTC
TRBJ2-7 - - TRBV18 CASSPLTSSEQYF TGTGCCAGCTCACCCCTTACTAGCTCCGAGCAGTACTTC
TRBJ2-7 - - TRBV11-2 CASSLVVRGRYEQYF TGTGCCAGCAGCTTAGTGGTTAGGGGTCGGTACGAGCAGTACTTC
TRBJ1-2 - - TRBV2 CASSSRTAVNYGYTF TGTGCCAGCAGTTCTCGGACAGCGGTGAACTATGGCTACACCTTC
TRBJ2-1 TRBD2 few TRBV5-1 CASRIAGGAEQFF TGCGCCAGCAGAATAGCGGGGGGCGCCGAGCAGTTCTTC
TRBJ1-5 - - TRBV10-2 CASSESTRANQPQHF TGCGCCAGCAGTGAGTCGACTAGGGCCAATCAGCCCCAGCATTTT
TRBJ1-2 - - TRBV6-5 CATRDTGNYGYTF TGTGCCACCAGAGACACAGGGAACTATGGCTACACCTTC
TRBJ2-1 TRBD2 - TRBV7-6 CASSSPATSGRNNEQFF TGTGCCAGCAGCTCGCCGGCGACTAGCGGGAGAAACAATGAGCAGTTCTTC
TRBJ2-7 TRBD1 once TRBV3-1/TRBV3-2 CASSQVGQGSSEQYF TGTGCCAGCAGCCAGGTGGGACAGGGCTCTTCCGAGCAGTACTTC
TRBJ2-7 - - TRBV7-8 CASSLARLVFKEQYF TGTGCCAGCAGCTTAGCCCGACTAGTCTTCAAAGAGCAGTACTTC
TRBJ1-1 - few TRBV11-2 CASRSPTGGVNTEAFF TGTGCCAGCAGGTCTCCCACGGGAGGGGTGAACACTGAAGCTTTCTTT
TRBJ2-1 TRBD1 - TRBV6-5 CAGRDSLYNEQFF TGTGCCGGCCGGGACAGCCTCTACAATGAGCAGTTCTTC
TRBJ2-2 - once TRBV5-5 CASSLGAPTGELFF TGTGCCAGCAGCTTGGGCGCTCCCACCGGGGAGCTGTTTTTT
TRBJ1-1 - - TRBV13 CASSLGMNTEAFF TGTGCCAGCAGCTTAGGTATGAACACTGAAGCTTTCTTT
TRBJ2-2 - - TRBV7-2 CASSAHRNTGELFF TGTGCCAGCAGCGCCCACAGGAACACCGGGGAGCTGTTTTTT
TRBJ1-5 - - TRBV2 CASSGSPTNQPQHF TGTGCCAGCAGTGGGAGCCCGACGAATCAGCCCCAGCATTTT
TRBJ2-7 TRBD1 - TRBV14 CASSQDTMAGPWDRGRTYEQYF TGTGCCAGCAGCCAAGATACCATGGCGGGCCCCTGGGACAGGGGTCGAACCTACGAGCAGTACTTC
TRBJ2-7 - once TRBV19 CASSISPGSSYEQYF TGTGCCAGTAGTATATCTCCGGGAAGCTCCTACGAGCAGTACTTC
TRBJ2-1 TRBD2 - TRBV5-6 CASSLGSLAGGLNEQFF TGTGCCAGCAGCTTAGGGTCACTAGCGGGGGGGCTTAATGAGCAGTTCTTC
TRBJ1-1 - - TRBV5-1 CASSFKGDTEAFF TGCGCCAGCAGCTTCAAGGGGGACACTGAAGCTTTCTTT
TRBJ2-1 TRBD2 - TRBV18 CASSPTSGRDNEQFF TGTGCCAGCTCACCGACTAGCGGGAGAGATAATGAGCAGTTCTTC
TRBJ2-3 TRBD2 - TRBV7-9 CASSLMGLGGPTDTQYF TGTGCCAGCAGCTTGATGGGACTAGGAGGCCCCACAGATACGCAGTATTTT
TRBJ2-7 - - TRBV27 CASSSLRGLYF TGTGCCAGCAGTTCCCTTAGGGGTTTGTACTTC
TRBJ1-1 TRBD1 - TRBV5-1 CASSGTGGPTEAFF TGCGCCAGCAGCGGGACAGGGGGTCCCACTGAAGCTTTCTTT
TRBJ2-3 - - TRBV15 CATSRSPQGSTDTQYF TGTGCCACCAGCAGGAGCCCACAGGGCAGCACAGATACGCAGTATTTT
TRBJ1-1 - - TRBV7-8 CASSLKGGSEAFF TGTGCCAGCAGCTTAAAAGGGGGAAGTGAAGCTTTCTTT
TRBJ2-5 TRBD2 - TRBV9 CASSVASGERETQYF TGTGCCAGCAGCGTAGCTAGCGGGGAGAGAGAGACCCAGTACTTC
TRBJ2-1 TRBD1 once TRBV6-5 CASSLTGNLDEQFF TGTGCCAGCAGTCTGACAGGGAATTTGGATGAGCAGTTCTTC
TRBJ1-4 - - TRBV6-5 CASSNVSRGKLFF TGTGCCAGCAGCAACGTCTCCCGGGGAAAACTGTTTTTT
TRBJ2-1 - - TRBV7-9 CASSSHGGTYNEQFF TGTGCCAGCAGCTCCCACGGGGGGACATACAATGAGCAGTTCTTC
TRBJ2-3 TRBD2 - TRBV19 CASSTSIPSGSSTDTQYF TGTGCCAGTAGTACCTCCATCCCCAGCGGGAGTTCCACAGATACGCAGTATTTT
TRBJ1-1 TRBD1 - TRBV3-1/TRBV3-2 CASSQEFMTGTTEAFF TGTGCCAGCAGCCAAGAATTCATGACAGGGACCACTGAAGCTTTCTTT
TRBJ2-7 TRBD2 - TRBV27 CASSAWGGIANEQYF TGTGCCAGCAGCGCTTGGGGGGGGATTGCAAACGAGCAGTACTTC
TRBJ1-1 - - TRBV18 CASSPLRSVEAFF TGTGCCAGCTCACCACTCCGTTCCGTTGAAGCTTTCTTT
TRBJ2-6 - - TRBV2 CASRLTDSGANVLTF TGTGCCAGCAGGTTGACAGACTCTGGGGCCAACGTCCTGACTTTC
TRBJ1-5 TRBD1 - TRBV6-2/TRBV6-3 CASSHRGYSNQPQHF TGTGCCAGCAGCCACAGGGGATATAGCAATCAGCCCCAGCATTTT
TRBJ2-1 - - TRBV18 CASSPQSGFDEQFF TGTGCCAGCTCACCACAGTCGGGTTTCGATGAGCAGTTCTTC
TRBJ1-6 - - TRBV3-1/TRBV3-2 CASSQGQGYNSPLHF TGTGCCAGCAGCCAAGGTCAGGGTTATAATTCACCCCTCCACTTT
TRBJ1-2 - - TRBV4-2 CASSSQGSWGYTF TGTGCCAGCAGCTCTCAGGGATCATGGGGCTACACCTTC
TRBJ2-5 - - TRBV2 CASSTLRGGGKETQYF TGTGCCAGCAGTACCCTACGAGGGGGGGGCAAAGAGACCCAGTACTTC
TRBJ1-2 TRBD1 - TRBV9 CASSYWDSQNYGYTF TGTGCCAGCAGCTATTGGGACAGCCAAAACTATGGCTACACCTTC
TRBJ2-1 TRBD2 - TRBV5-4 CASSPGGSYNEQFF TGTGCCAGCAGCCCGGGGGGGTCCTACAATGAGCAGTTCTTC
TRBJ1-5 TRBD1 once TRBV18 CASSPGRTGGGNQPQHF TGTGCCAGCTCACCAGGGCGGACAGGGGGCGGCAATCAGCCCCAGCATTTT
TRBJ1-1 TRBD1 - TRBV7-3 CASSSTGTGQTEAFF TGTGCCAGCAGCTCGACTGGGACAGGACAAACTGAAGCTTTCTTT
TRBJ2-7 - - TRBV6-5 CASSQTGGGYEQYF TGTGCCAGCAGCCAAACAGGGGGGGGCTACGAGCAGTACTTC
TRBJ1-2 - once TRBV25-1 CASNPSAGNYGYTF TGTGCCAGCAACCCCTCAGCAGGCAACTATGGCTACACCTTC